The 23 T cell receptor beta chains presented below share a single source sample, sequenced in a study of T cell repertoires in cytomegalovirus infection. These receptors have no identified antigens. One entry per CDR3 protein results from TCRdb running MiXCR on the reads. The repertoire holds 450,000 to 600,000 distinct CDR3 sequences, with roughly a third as singletons. The starting material was cultured PBMCs, obtained from culture after CMV antigen stimulation. The receptors here all came from a human donor in good health (CMV status not recorded). Some clones in this sample may be carry-over from other donors' samples.

The V and J genes are TRBV27 and TRBJ2-7; D uncertain. Germline lookup yields CDR1 MNHEY and CDR2 SMNVEV (reference sequence). This CDR3 contains 13 residues. The V end lost 3 bases, the J end lost 4 bases, and 10 bases lay between the germline ends. The CDR3 here is CASSFLDAYEQYF. CDR3 coding DNA: TGTGCCAGCAGTTTCCTGGACGCTTACGAGCAGTACTTC.

This clonotype was counted many times. The chain has TRBV7-2 and TRBJ1-5; 7 nucleotides align to TRBD1. This CDR3 has 15 amino acids. Germline CDR1 SGHTA, CDR2 FQGNSA. Unmatched junction bases numbered 6, after V lost 3 bases and J lost 4 bases. The CDR3 DNA reads TGTGCCAGCAGCTTTGGGACAGCTGGAAATCAGCCCCAGCATTTT. Its protein is CASSFGTAGNQPQHF.

This clonotype showed up many times. J is TRBJ2-1 and V is TRBV19; 8 nucleotides align to TRBD2. This CDR3 region has 16 residues. In germline, CDR1 is LNHDA, CDR2 SQIVND (reference sequence). V lost 9 bases, J lost 4 bases, and 14 bases stayed unmatched. CDR3 in amino acids: CASSTRAGGGYNEQFF. The DNA of the CDR3 is TGTGCCAGCAGCACGCGCGCCGGGGGGGGATACAATGAGCAGTTCTTC.

This clonotype was counted between two and nine times. V is TRBV2 and J is TRBJ2-3; the D is unclear. Trimming cost V 1 base and J 11 bases, with 10 bases left between them. The CDR3 totals 12 residues. Germline assignment: CDR1 SNHLY and CDR2 FYNNEI. The CDR3 sequence is CASSEGFEEQYF. The DNA for the CDR3 is TGTGCCAGCAGTGAAGGGTTCGAGGAGCAGTATTTT.

CDR3 amino acids: CASSRSGSVRNEQFF. In DNA, the CDR3 is TGTGCCAGCAGCCGAAGCGGGAGTGTTAGGAATGAGCAGTTCTTC. The genes are TRBV25-1 and TRBJ2-1; 8 nucleotides match TRBD2. V was pared by 6 bases and J by 7 bases, with 11 bases of the junction left unmatched. Germline loops: CDR1 MGHDK, CDR2 SYGVNS. CDR3 size: 15 residues.

The V call is TRBV27, the J call TRBJ2-3, with a weak D call TRBD2 (6 bases). Per the germline V gene, CDR1 is MNHEY and CDR2 is SMNVEV (reference sequence). Trimming stripped 1 base from V and 2 bases from J, with 10 bases between. This CDR3 has 15 amino acids. The CDR3: CASSLFGGNTDTQYF. The CDR3 bases are TGTGCCAGCAGTTTATTCGGCGGGAACACAGATACGCAGTATTTT.

The CDR3 loop is CASSNGQGNTGELFF. CDR3 nucleotides: TGTGCCAGCAGCAACGGACAGGGGAACACCGGGGAGCTGTTTTTT. The V call is TRBV7-9, the J call TRBJ2-2; TRBD1 matches 8 bases. Germline V gene data show CDR1 as SEHNR and CDR2 as FQNEAQ (reference sequence). This CDR3 comprises 15 residues. V gave up 5 bases and J gave up 1 base; unmatched junction bases: 3.

The chain carries TRBV10-3 and TRBJ2-1; D unresolved. The CDR3 is 12 residues long. CDR1 and CDR2 from the germline V gene are ENHRY and SYGVKD. Trimming removed 4 bases from V and 5 bases from J, with 6 bases in between. CDR3 coding DNA: TGTGCCATCAGTGTCCTCGACAATGAGCAGTTCTTC. This gives the protein CAISVLDNEQFF.

J is TRBJ2-1 and V is TRBV6-2 or TRBV6-3; TRBD1 is a possible D gene (6 bases). Germline V gene lookup returns CDR1 MNHEY and CDR2 SVGEGT. This CDR3 region has 16 residues. V shed 5 bases and J shed 4 bases, with 18 bases lying between them. The CDR3 region has the DNA TGTGCCAGCAGTAAAGAACAGGGCTTCGGTTACAATGAGCAGTTCTTC. This encodes CASSKEQGFGYNEQFF.

This clonotype was seen only a few times. V and J are TRBV12-3 or TRBV12-4 and TRBJ2-2; tentatively, D is TRBD2 (5 bases). The CDR3 covers 14 residues. Trimming removed 7 bases from V and 4 bases from J, with 13 bases in between. Here the CDR3 DNA reads TGTGCCAGCACCCTCGTAGGGAGCACCGGGGAGCTGTTTTTT. Residues: CASTLVGSTGELFF.

V gene TRBV12-3 or TRBV12-4 combines with J gene TRBJ1-2, with 7 bases aligning to TRBD1. The trim removed 5 bases at V and 7 bases at J, leaving 10 bases unmatched. This CDR3 contains 14 residues. The CDR3 reads CASSPGDRRSGYTF. The CDR3 DNA reads as TGTGCCAGCAGTCCAGGGGACAGACGGTCTGGCTACACCTTC.

This clonotype was observed a few times. This chain joins TRBV5-1 and TRBJ2-3, with D hard to call. Germline CDR1 SGHRS, CDR2 YFSETQ. The CDR3 is 15 residues long. V dropped 2 bases and J dropped 0 bases, with 10 bases sitting between them. The DNA of the CDR3 is TGCGCCAGCAGCTTTAACAGTCCAAGCACAGATACGCAGTATTTT. Amino acids: CASSFNSPSTDTQYF.

The rearrangement links TRBV5-6 to TRBJ1-3; 7 nucleotides match TRBD1. Unmatched junction bases numbered 2, after V lost 2 bases and J lost 3 bases. This CDR3 contains 14 residues. Looked up from germline, CDR1 is SGHDT and CDR2 is YYEEEE. The CDR3 sequence is CASSFGQVGNTIYF. The CDR3 DNA is TGTGCCAGCAGCTTCGGACAGGTTGGAAACACCATATATTTT.

This chain joins TRBV6-1 and TRBJ2-2; TRBD1 is a possible D gene (5 bases). Per the germline V gene, CDR1 is MNHNS and CDR2 is SASEGT. Trimming removed 5 bases from V and 4 bases from J, with 14 bases in between. The CDR3 extends over 15 amino acids. The CDR3 spells CASSYSAGSTGELFF. Written as DNA, the CDR3 is TGTGCCAGCAGTTACTCAGCAGGGTCCACCGGGGAGCTGTTTTTT.

This clonotype was seen more than once but under ten times. The chain combines TRBV7-6 with TRBJ2-1; the match to TRBD2 covers 12 bases. Unmatched junction bases numbered 10, after V lost 5 bases and J lost 5 bases. The CDR3 length is 17 residues. CDR1 is SGHVS and CDR2 is FNYEAQ in the germline V gene. CDR3 bases: TGTGCCAGCAGCCCTCCGTCTGGACTAGCGGGGCACAATGAGCAGTTCTTC. Its protein product is CASSPPSGLAGHNEQFF. The whole variable domain, filled in from reference TRBV7-6 and TRBJ2-1, reads GAGVSQSPRYKVTKRGQDVALRCDPISGHVSLYWYRQALGQGPEFLTYFNYEAQQDKSGLPNDRFSAERPEGSISTLTIQRTEQRDSAMYRCASSPPSGLAGHNEQFFGPGTRLTVL.

V is TRBV7-6 and J is TRBJ1-6, with D maybe TRBD1 (5 bases). This CDR3 has 14 residues. Germline CDR1 reads SGHVS; CDR2 reads FNYEAQ. V was pared by 5 bases and J by 11 bases, with 16 bases between. The CDR3 spells CASSPAAGHTPLHF. The CDR3 region has the DNA TGTGCCAGCAGCCCAGCGGCAGGGCACACACCCCTCCACTTT. The variable domain in full, completed from reference TRBV7-6 and TRBJ1-6, reads GAGVSQSPRYKVTKRGQDVALRCDPISGHVSLYWYRQALGQGPEFLTYFNYEAQQDKSGLPNDRFSAERPEGSISTLTIQRTEQRDSAMYRCASSPAAGHTPLHFGNGTRLTVT.

This clonotype was counted at least ten times. The chain recombines TRBV6-1 with TRBJ1-2, with TRBD1 matching over 7 bases. This CDR3 is built from 15 residues. V trimming: 6 bases; J trimming: 4 bases; junction bases outside the gene matches: 11. Looked up from germline, CDR1 is MNHNS and CDR2 is SASEGT. The CDR3 nucleotides are TGTGCCAGCAGACAGGCAGGGGGGAGGGCCTATGGCTACACCTTC. Amino acid sequence: CASRQAGGRAYGYTF.

The chain carries TRBV6-1 and TRBJ1-1, with D tentatively TRBD1 (6 bases). Germline values: CDR1 MNHNS, CDR2 SASEGT. The V gene lost 6 bases and the J gene lost 8 bases, with 19 bases spanning the gap. This CDR3 is 14 amino acids long. As DNA, the CDR3 is TGTGCCAGCAGGTCATGGACAGCCGAAGGGGAAGCTTTCTTT. Its translation is CASRSWTAEGEAFF.

This chain connects TRBV5-6 to TRBJ1-1; D ambiguous. Germline V lookup: CDR1 SGHDT, CDR2 YYEEEE. Trimming took 4 bases from V and 0 from J, leaving 10 bases between them. The CDR3 length is 14 residues. CDR3 sequence (DNA): TGTGCCAGCAGCCCCGGGAGTTTGAACACTGAAGCTTTCTTT. It translates to CASSPGSLNTEAFF.

The CDR3 loop reads CSAQGTKETQYF. CDR3 nucleotides: TGCAGTGCCCAGGGTACTAAAGAGACCCAGTACTTC. The chain combines TRBV20-1 with TRBJ2-5; possible D gene TRBD1, 5 bases. Trimming took 6 bases from V and 3 from J, leaving 11 bases between them. The CDR3 has 12 residues. CDR1 is DFQATT, CDR2 SNEGSKA, per germline (reference sequence).

The count of this clonotype is one. The CDR3 spells CASTPGGGPQTQYF. As DNA, the CDR3 is TGTGCCAGCACCCCCGGCGGGGGCCCGCAGACCCAGTACTTC. The chain has TRBV28 and TRBJ2-5; possibly TRBD2 for D (7 bases). V was pared by 7 bases and J by 6 bases, with 18 bases between. The CDR3 loop spans 14 amino acids. CDR1 MDHEN and CDR2 SYDVKM come from the germline V gene.

V and J are TRBV7-4 and TRBJ2-3; D remains unclear. The CDR3 has 12 residues. The V gene's germline CDR1 is SGHVT and CDR2 SQSDAQ. The V gene lost 6 bases and the J gene lost 5 bases, with 9 bases spanning the gap. The CDR3 sequence is CASRNTRDTQYF. The CDR3 DNA reads TGTGCCAGCAGGAACACGAGAGATACGCAGTATTTT.

The CDR3 bases are TGTGCCAGCAGCCTAGGGCCCCGGGTATTCCGCTCTGGAAACACCATATATTTT. It encodes CASSLGPRVFRSGNTIYF. The chain has TRBV11-2 and TRBJ1-3; no definite D call. This CDR3 is 18 amino acids long. CDR1 and CDR2 (germline): SGHAT, FQNNGV. Trimming stripped 5 bases from V and 0 bases from J, with 20 bases between. Variable domain in full (rest from reference TRBV11-2 and TRBJ1-3): EAGVAQSPRYKIIEKRQSVAFWCNPISGHATLYWYQQILGQGPKLLIQFQNNGVVDDSQLPKDRFSAERLKGVDSTLKIQPAKLEDSAVYLCASSLGPRVFRSGNTIYFGEGSWLTVV.